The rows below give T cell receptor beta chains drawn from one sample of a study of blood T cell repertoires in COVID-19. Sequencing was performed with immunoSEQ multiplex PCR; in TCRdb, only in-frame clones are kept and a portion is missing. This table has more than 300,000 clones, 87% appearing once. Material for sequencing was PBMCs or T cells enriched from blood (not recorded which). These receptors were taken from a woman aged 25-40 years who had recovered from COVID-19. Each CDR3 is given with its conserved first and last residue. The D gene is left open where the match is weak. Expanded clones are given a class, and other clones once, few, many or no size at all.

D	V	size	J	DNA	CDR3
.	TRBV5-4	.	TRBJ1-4	TGTGCCAGCAGCTTGGAGGGGCGGGGTGAAAAACTGTTTTTT	CASSLEGRGEKLFF
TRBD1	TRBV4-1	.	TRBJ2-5	TGCGCCAGCAGCCAAGATATCGGGACAGTTGAGACCCAGTACTTC	CASSQDIGTVETQYF
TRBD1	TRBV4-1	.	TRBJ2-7	TGCGCCAGCAGCCAAGGACCCGACAGGGTAACCTACGAGCAGTACTTC	CASSQGPDRVTYEQYF
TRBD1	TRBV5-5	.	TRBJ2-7	TGTGCCAGCAGCTTGGCCTCAGGGGGATACGAGCAGTACTTC	CASSLASGGYEQYF
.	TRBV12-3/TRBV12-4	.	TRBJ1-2	TGTGCCAGCAGTTTGGGGAGAAACTATGGCTACACCTTC	CASSLGRNYGYTF
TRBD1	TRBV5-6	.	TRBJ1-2	TGTGCCAGCAGCTTAGACAGGGGTAACTATGGCTACACCTTC	CASSLDRGNYGYTF
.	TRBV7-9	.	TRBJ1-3	TGTGCCAGCAGCTTGCCGGGGGGGATACTAGGGAACACCATATATTTT	CASSLPGGILGNTIYF
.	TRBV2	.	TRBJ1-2	TGTGCCAGCAGTGCCTCGAATGCCGGAGAGGGCTACACCTTC	CASSASNAGEGYTF
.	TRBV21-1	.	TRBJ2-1	TGTGCCAGCAGCAAACCTAAGGGGGCAGGCTACAATGAGCAGTTCTTC	CASSKPKGAGYNEQFF
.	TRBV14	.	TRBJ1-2	TGTGCCAGCAGCCAACTACCGGGGGGGGAGAGTGGCTACACCTTC	CASSQLPGGESGYTF
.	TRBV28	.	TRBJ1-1	TGTGCCAGCAGTTTAAGCGGGGCGAATGAAGCTTTCTTT	CASSLSGANEAFF
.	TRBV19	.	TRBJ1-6	TGTGCCAGTAGTATAGATCTTCCGGTAGCAAATTCACCCCTCCACTTT	CASSIDLPVANSPLHF
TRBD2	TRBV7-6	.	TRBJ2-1	TGTGCCAGCAGCTTAGTTTTGACTAGCGGTCTCTCCTACAATGAGCAGTTCTTC	CASSLVLTSGLSYNEQFF
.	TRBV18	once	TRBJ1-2	TGTGCCAGCTCACCAGCAAAGGGGTCGGATGGCTACACCTTC	CASSPAKGSDGYTF
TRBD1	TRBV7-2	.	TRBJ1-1	TGTGCCAGCAGCTTTACAGGGGGATTGAACACTGAAGCTTTCTTT	CASSFTGGLNTEAFF
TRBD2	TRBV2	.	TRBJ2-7	TGTGCCGGCAGTGAGCGGGGCAGGGCCTACGAGCAGTACTTC	CAGSERGRAYEQYF
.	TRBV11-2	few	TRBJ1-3	TGTGCCAGCAGCCCGGGGGGGGCAGGTCTTGGAAACACCATATATTTT	CASSPGGAGLGNTIYF
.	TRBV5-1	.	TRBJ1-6	TGCGCCAGCAGTCAGGCCGGGGTAGACTATAATTCACCCCTCCACTTT	CASSQAGVDYNSPLHF
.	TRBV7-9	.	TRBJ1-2	TGTGCCAGCAGCTTAGACGGCGAGGAGGGTGGCTACACCTTC	CASSLDGEEGGYTF
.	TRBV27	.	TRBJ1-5	TGTGCCAGCAGTTTGAATGGAGGTAGCAATCAGCCCCAGCATTTT	CASSLNGGSNQPQHF
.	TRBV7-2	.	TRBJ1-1	TGTGCCAGCAGCCCCAGTCTGGAACAGGCTCCCACTGAAGCTTTCTTT	CASSPSLEQAPTEAFF
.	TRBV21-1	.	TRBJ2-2	TGTGCCAGCAGCTCGAAGACTAGCGGGGGGGAGAACACCGGGGAGCTGTTTTTT	CASSSKTSGGENTGELFF
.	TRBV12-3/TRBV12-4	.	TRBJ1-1	TGTGCCAGCAGTTTCGACAGATCCGAAGCTTTCTTT	CASSFDRSEAFF
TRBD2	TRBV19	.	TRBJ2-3	TGTGCCAGTAGCCTACTAGCGGGGGGTAACACAGATACGCAGTATTTT	CASSLLAGGNTDTQYF
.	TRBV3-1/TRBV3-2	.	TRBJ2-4	TGTGCCAGCAGCCAAGTACCTCTCCCTCAGTCCATTCAGTACTTC	CASSQVPLPQSIQYF
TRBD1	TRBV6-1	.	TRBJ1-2	TGTGCCAGCAGTGTAACTACCAGGGGGCATGGGGATGGCTACACCTTC	CASSVTTRGHGDGYTF
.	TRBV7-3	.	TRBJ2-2	TGTGCCAGCAGCTTAGGTAGAAACACCGGGGAGCTGTTTTTT	CASSLGRNTGELFF
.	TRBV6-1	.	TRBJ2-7	TGTGCCAGCAGTGACAGGTCTCACCTCTACGAGCAGTACTTC	CASSDRSHLYEQYF
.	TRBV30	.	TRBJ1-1	TGTGCCTGGGGGGCTCGGGACACTGAAGCTTTCTTT	CAWGARDTEAFF
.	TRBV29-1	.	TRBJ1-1	TGCAGCGTTGAAAAAGGGAGGGGGGAAGCTTTCTTT	CSVEKGRGEAFF
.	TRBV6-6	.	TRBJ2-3	TGTGCCAGTTCTAGCACAGATACGCAGTATTTT	CASSSTDTQYF